These 14 T cell receptor beta chains originate from one sample sequenced in a study of T cell responses to AZD1222 COVID-19 vaccine. This table comes from immunoSEQ multiplex PCR, and its TCRdb copy is limited to in-frame clones, with some not included. The table lists over 100,000 clones, roughly 91% of them singletons. This sample comprised peripheral blood, obtained 28 days after the second AZD1222 dose. These receptors all stem from an adult who received the AZD1222 COVID-19 vaccine.

CDR3 loop: CASTLGSLGVNNEQFF. CDR3 DNA: TGTGCCAGCACCCTAGGCAGTCTTGGGGTCAACAATGAGCAGTTCTTC. V and J are TRBV11-2 and TRBJ2-1; D gene ambiguous. This CDR3 contains 16 residues. V was clipped by 7 bases and J by 5 bases, with 21 bases between them. The germline CDR1 and CDR2 sequences are SGHAT and FQNNGV.

V gene TRBV18 combines with J gene TRBJ2-1; perhaps D is TRBD1 or TRBD2 (6 bases each). The V gene lost 2 bases and the J gene lost 5 bases, with 25 bases spanning the gap. Germline CDR1 is KGHSH and CDR2 is LQKENI. CDR3 length equals 19 residues. The CDR3 region is CASSPSEWWGARWDNEQFF. The CDR3 nucleotides read TGTGCCAGCTCACCATCGGAATGGTGGGGGGCCCGGTGGGACAATGAGCAGTTCTTC.

The chain joins TRBV5-1 to TRBJ1-5; weak D call: TRBD1 (5 bases). Between the trimmed V and J ends, which lost 0 bases and 7 bases, there was a span of 14 bases. This CDR3 region has 15 residues. CDR1 and CDR2 from the germline V gene are SGHRS and YFSETQ. The DNA for the CDR3 is TGCGCCAGCAGCTTGGTGTCAGGGCCGGGGCAGCCCCAGCATTTT. Residues: CASSLVSGPGQPQHF.

V usage is TRBV11-2 and J usage is TRBJ2-3; D perhaps matches TRBD2 (5 bases). The V gene lost 4 bases and the J gene lost 0 bases, with 8 bases spanning the gap. The CDR3 totals 14 residues. Germline CDR1 reads SGHAT; CDR2 reads FQNNGV. CDR3 residues: CASSSGTSTDTQYF. The CDR3 nucleotides are TGTGCCAGCAGCTCGGGAACTAGCACAGATACGCAGTATTTT. Full variable domain (remainder filled in from reference TRBV11-2 and TRBJ2-3): EAGVAQSPRYKIIEKRQSVAFWCNPISGHATLYWYQQILGQGPKLLIQFQNNGVVDDSQLPKDRFSAERLKGVDSTLKIQPAKLEDSAVYLCASSSGTSTDTQYFGPGTRLTVL.

This chain uses TRBV6-5 with TRBJ1-1; 7 bases are shared with TRBD1. J was trimmed by 10 bases and V by 4 bases; bases with no gene match: 9. The CDR3 consists of 13 residues. Germline V lookup: CDR1 MNHEY, CDR2 SVGAGI. The CDR3 DNA reads TGTGCCAGCAGTTTCCGGACAGGCGGCAGAGCTTTCTTT. It translates to CASSFRTGGRAFF.

The chain joins TRBV3-1 (or the pseudogene TRBV3-2) to TRBJ1-2, with D unresolved. The CDR3 totals 15 residues. Germline CDR1 and CDR2: LGHDT and YNNKEL (reference sequence). V lost 0 bases and J lost 6, with 14 bases in between. CDR3 in DNA: TGTGCCAGCAGCCAAGACGGCATATTCCGGGATGGCTACACCTTC. It specifies CASSQDGIFRDGYTF.

This clone was seen only a few times. The chain is built from TRBV10-3 and TRBJ2-7; D may be TRBD1 (6 bases). The CDR3 consists of 14 residues. Per the germline V gene, CDR1 is ENHRY and CDR2 is SYGVKD. Trimming took off 6 bases at V and 4 bases at J, with 16 bases between the two ends. The CDR3 loop is CAISAGAQEYEQYF. CDR3 nucleotide sequence: TGTGCCATCAGCGCAGGGGCACAGGAGTACGAGCAGTACTTC.

This clone has just one count. The CDR3 loop reads CASSGRVLSPGELFF. As DNA, the CDR3 is TGTGCCAGCAGTGGCCGGGTCCTATCTCCCGGGGAGCTGTTTTTT. This chain connects TRBV28 to TRBJ2-2; D unclear. The CDR3 spans 15 residues. V gave up 5 bases and J gave up 6 bases, with 16 bases separating them. In germline, CDR1 is MDHEN, CDR2 SYDVKM.

This clone was observed a few times. J is TRBJ1-1 and V is TRBV18; D unresolved. V lost 3 bases and J lost 1, with 15 bases in between. Looked up from germline, CDR1 is KGHSH and CDR2 is LQKENI. The CDR3 sequence is 16 residues long. The chain's CDR3 is CASSPPRAAGNTEAFF. CDR3 coding DNA: TGTGCCAGCTCACCCCCACGTGCAGCGGGGAACACTGAAGCTTTCTTT.

The chain carries TRBV6-1 and TRBJ1-3, with TRBD1 as a possible D gene (6 bases). Trimming removed 2 bases at V and 4 bases at J, with 12 bases between. The germline V gene encodes CDR1 MNHNS and CDR2 SASEGT. This CDR3 has 15 residues. CDR3 DNA sequence: TGTGCCAGCAGTGAACAGGGGTTTACCGGAAACACCATATATTTT. As protein: CASSEQGFTGNTIYF.

The chain recombines TRBV10-3 with TRBJ2-7; D is undetermined. CDR1 and CDR2 from the germline V gene are ENHRY and SYGVKD. The length of the CDR3 is 12 residues. V dropped 2 bases and J dropped 7 bases, with 9 bases sitting between them. The CDR3 DNA reads TGTGCCATCAGTGAGGGGATTGGGGAGCAGTACTTC. Translation gives CAISEGIGEQYF.

CDR3 coding DNA: TGCAGCGTTGGTCCCCTTGAGGGGGGGGACACTGAAGCTTTCTTT. This gives the protein CSVGPLEGGDTEAFF. The chain is built from TRBV29-1 and TRBJ1-1, with a tentative D call TRBD1 (6 bases). The V end was cut by 4 bases, the J end by 3 bases, with 18 bases between. CDR3 length: 15 residues. Germline loops: CDR1 SQVTM, CDR2 ANQGSEA.

The chain is built from TRBV7-3 and TRBJ2-7; no clear D gene. The ends were cut back, 3 bases at V and 5 bases at J, with 14 bases in the middle. Germline V gives CDR1 SGHTA, CDR2 FQGTGA. The CDR3 totals 14 residues. CDR3 residues: CASSLALGGDEQYF. Here the CDR3 DNA reads TGTGCCAGCAGCTTGGCGCTAGGTGGGGACGAGCAGTACTTC.

The V gene is TRBV19, the J gene TRBJ2-7; D unclear. Trimming pared 1 base from V and 4 bases from J, leaving 8 bases between. CDR3 size: 13 residues. From germline, CDR1 is LNHDA and CDR2 SQIVND (reference sequence). This chain's CDR3 is CASSIGAAYEQYF. As DNA, the CDR3 is TGTGCCAGTAGTATAGGGGCGGCTTACGAGCAGTACTTC.